These 25 T cell receptor beta chains were sequenced from one sample in a study of cytomegalovirus exposure and HLA in healthy donors. The primer mix had 60 Vbeta and 13 Jbeta primers. Assay: immunoSEQ multiplex PCR; the TCRdb copy retains only in-frame clones and omits some. The sample shows some 59,000 clones, less than 85% of them seen only once. The specimen sequenced was PBMCs. Every receptor here comes from a woman aged 18-29 years in good health and CMV-seronegative.

This clone has a single count. This chain links TRBV28 with TRBJ2-7; D is unresolved. CDR1 and CDR2 (germline): MDHEN, SYDVKM. The length of the CDR3 is 14 residues. V was clipped by 7 bases and J by 4 bases, with 17 bases between them. DNA for the CDR3: TGTGCCAGCATCCGAAAAACTGTCGATTACGAGCAGTACTTC. It yields the protein CASIRKTVDYEQYF.

J is TRBJ1-1 and V is TRBV7-2; TRBD1 matches 9 bases. This CDR3 has 15 amino acids. The trim removed 4 bases at V and 4 bases at J, leaving 7 bases unmatched. Germline values: CDR1 SGHTA, CDR2 FQGNSA. CDR3: CASSWNRGPGTEAFF. The CDR3 nucleotides read TGTGCCAGCAGCTGGAACAGGGGGCCGGGCACTGAAGCTTTCTTT.

As concerns this clone: Mismatch with germline at one junction end may stem from a read error. J is TRBJ1-5 and V is TRBV6-1; 7 nucleotides align to TRBD1. Germline assignment: CDR1 MNHNS and CDR2 SASEGT. CDR3 length: 12 amino acids. CDR3 sequence (DNA): TGTGCCGGCAGAACAGGGGATCAGCCCCAGCATTTT. Translated: CAGRTGDQPQHF.

This clone appeared once. The chain combines TRBV5-3 with TRBJ1-1; D not resolved. TRBV5-3 is given ORF status, its function remaining uncertain. This CDR3 has 14 residues. V was cut by 0 bases and J by 1 base, with 7 bases left in between. In nucleotides, the CDR3 is TGTGCCAGAAGCTTGGGCCAGAAGAACACTGAAGCTTTCTTT. Protein: CARSLGQKNTEAFF.

In its sample, this clone was seen a few times. The chain combines TRBV20-1 with TRBJ2-4; possible D gene TRBD2, 6 bases. There are 11 residues in the CDR3. Per the germline V gene, CDR1 is DFQATT and CDR2 is SNEGSKA (reference sequence). The CDR3 nucleotides read TGCGGGACTGGCACTAAAAACATTCAGTACTTC. Its protein is CGTGTKNIQYF.

This chain joins TRBV19 and TRBJ2-7; TRBD1 aligns across 12 bases. The CDR3 is 15 amino acids. Germline-derived CDR1 and CDR2 are LNHDA and SQIVND (reference sequence). V shed 7 bases, J shed 4 bases, and the junction held 8 bases outside the gene matches. For the CDR3, the DNA is TGTGCCAGTACCCCGGGACAGGGGGCGTCGTACGAGCAGTACTTC. This sequence encodes CASTPGQGASYEQYF. The full variable domain, in which reference TRBV19 and TRBJ2-7 provide the parts outside the CDR3, is DGGITQSPKYLFRKEGQNVTLSCEQNLNHDAMYWYRQDPGQGLRLIYYSQIVNDFQKGDIAEGYSVSREKKESFPLTVTSAQKNPTAFYLCASTPGQGASYEQYFGPGTRLTVT.

Of note for this clone: One end of the junction varies from germline; a read error may be responsible. The chain couples TRBV19 to TRBJ2-6, with 8 nucleotides matching TRBD2. Germline V gene data show CDR1 as LNHDA and CDR2 as SQIVND (reference sequence). This CDR3 contains 16 residues. The CDR3, as DNA: TGTGCCAGTACATCAACTAGCGGCTCTGGGGCCAACGGCCTGACTTTC. This gives the protein CASTSTSGSGANGLTF. Supplemented by reference TRBV19 and TRBJ2-6, the full variable domain reads DGGITQSPKYLFRKEGQNVTLSCEQNLNHDAMYWYRQDPGQGLRLIYYSQIVNDFQKGDIAEGYSVSREKKESFPLTVTSAQKNPTAFYLCASTSTSGSGANGLTFGAGSRLTVL.

The chain employs TRBV13 and TRBJ2-1, with 8 bases identical to TRBD1. CDR1 and CDR2 from the germline V gene are PRHDT and FYEKMQ (reference sequence). The V segment lost 6 bases and the J segment 8 bases; nucleotides outside the gene matches: 12. This CDR3 region has 15 residues. The CDR3 bases are TGTGCCAGCAGTTCACGGACAGGGATTCGGGATGAGCAGTTCTTC. Its translation: CASSSRTGIRDEQFF. Full variable domain (missing parts from reference TRBV13 and TRBJ2-1): AAGVIQSPRHLIKEKRETATLKCYPIPRHDTVYWYQQGPGQDPQFLISFYEKMQSDKGSIPDRFSAQQFSDYHSELNMSSLELGDSALYFCASSSRTGIRDEQFFGPGTRLTVL.

V is TRBV5-5 and J is TRBJ2-7; a weak D match, TRBD2 (5 bases). This CDR3 contains 14 residues. Germline V CDR1 and CDR2: SGHKS, YYEKEE (reference sequence). V lost 3 bases and J lost 3, with 13 bases in between. CDR3 sequence reads: CASSSYAAGYEQYF. Written as DNA, the CDR3 is TGTGCCAGCAGCTCATATGCGGCGGGCTACGAGCAGTACTTC.

This rearrangement joins TRBV19 to TRBJ1-5, with D uncertain. Trimming took 7 bases from V and 4 from J, leaving 11 bases between them. This CDR3 is 13 amino acids long. CDR1 and CDR2 (germline): LNHDA, SQIVND (reference sequence). The DNA for the CDR3 is TGTGCCAGTAAGTTAGGGAGGAATCAGCCCCAGCATTTT. It yields the protein CASKLGRNQPQHF.

A few counts support this clone. The chain is built from TRBV5-1 and TRBJ2-5; the match to TRBD1 covers 9 bases. The CDR3 spans 15 residues. Trimming at V came to 4 bases and at J to 4 bases, leaving 8 bases not matched to a gene. Germline V CDR1 and CDR2: SGHRS, YFSETQ. CDR3 loop: CASSTPGTGRETQYF. CDR3 sequence (DNA): TGCGCCAGCAGCACACCAGGGACAGGGCGAGAGACCCAGTACTTC.

V and J are TRBV15 and TRBJ2-7; D is uncertain. Per germline, CDR1 LNHNV and CDR2 YYDKDF (reference sequence). Between the trimmed V and J ends, which lost 5 bases and 1 base, there was a span of 9 bases. CDR3 size: 13 residues. The CDR3 spells CATSLHSSYEQYF. The CDR3 DNA is TGTGCCACCAGCCTCCACTCATCCTACGAGCAGTACTTC.

The chain couples TRBV11-2 to TRBJ1-1; tentatively, D is TRBD1 (6 bases). The V end lost 3 bases, the J end lost 2 bases, and 13 bases lay between the germline ends. Germline V gene sequence: CDR1 SGHAT, CDR2 FQNNGV. The CDR3 has 15 amino acids. The CDR3 here is CASSFTPDSNTEAFF. In nucleotides, the CDR3 is TGTGCCAGCAGCTTTACTCCGGACAGCAACACTGAAGCTTTCTTT. Drawing the rest from reference TRBV11-2 and TRBJ1-1, the complete variable domain is EAGVAQSPRYKIIEKRQSVAFWCNPISGHATLYWYQQILGQGPKLLIQFQNNGVVDDSQLPKDRFSAERLKGVDSTLKIQPAKLEDSAVYLCASSFTPDSNTEAFFGQGTRLTVV.

The chain couples TRBV6-5 to TRBJ2-1; possible D gene TRBD2, 6 bases. CDR1 is MNHEY, CDR2 SVGAGI, per germline. This CDR3 is built from 15 residues. Between the trimmed V and J ends, which lost 0 bases and 4 bases, there was a span of 10 bases. The CDR3 nucleotides are TGTGCCAGCAGTTACTCGCTAGCGAAATACAATGAGCAGTTCTTC. As protein: CASSYSLAKYNEQFF.

This clone was recorded a few times. This chain joins TRBV18 and TRBJ2-3; a weak D match, TRBD2 (6 bases). Germline V gene sequence: CDR1 KGHSH, CDR2 LQKENI. The V end was cut by 2 bases, the J end by 3 bases, with 12 bases between. The CDR3 runs to 15 residues. The CDR3 DNA follows: TGTGCCAGCTCACCAATGGAGGGTCAGACAGATACGCAGTATTTT. Encoded protein: CASSPMEGQTDTQYF.

The table lists this clone with a count of one. The rearrangement uses TRBV28 and TRBJ1-5, with D perhaps TRBD1 (6 bases). Trimming took off 10 bases at V and 5 bases at J, with 15 bases between the two ends. CDR1 and CDR2 (germline): MDHEN, SYDVKM. There are 13 residues in the CDR3. CDR3 amino acids: CAIRTALDQPQHF. In DNA form, the CDR3 reads TGTGCCATCAGGACAGCTCTCGATCAGCCCCAGCATTTT. The full variable domain, in which reference TRBV28 and TRBJ1-5 provide the parts outside the CDR3, is DVKVTQSSRYLVKRTGEKVFLECVQDMDHENMFWYRQDPGLGLRLIYFSYDVKMKEKGDIPEGYSVSREKKERFSLILESASTNQTSMYLCAIRTALDQPQHFGDGTRLSIL.

The chain is built from TRBV6-6 and TRBJ1-5; possibly TRBD1 for D (5 bases). Germline loops: CDR1 MNHNY, CDR2 SVGAGI (reference sequence). The CDR3 loop spans 15 amino acids. V was trimmed by 6 bases and J by 2 bases, leaving 14 bases between them. CDR3 DNA sequence: TGTGCCAGCAGCGACCTGGGGGGAGGCAATCAGCCCCAGCATTTT. Translating gives CASSDLGGGNQPQHF.

The V gene is TRBV19, the J gene TRBJ2-2; 16 nucleotides align to TRBD2. In germline, CDR1 is LNHDA, CDR2 SQIVND (reference sequence). The CDR3 consists of 16 residues. Trimming at V came to 6 bases and at J to 6 bases, leaving 4 bases not matched to a gene. The CDR3 bases are TGTGCCAGTAGCCAGGGACTAGCGGGAGGGCCCGGGGAGCTGTTTTTT. Protein product: CASSQGLAGGPGELFF.

The rearrangement joins TRBV4-1 to TRBJ2-7; possibly TRBD2 for D (6 bases). Germline V lookup: CDR1 MGHRA, CDR2 YSYEKL. The CDR3 extends over 14 amino acids. Between the trimmed V and J ends, which lost 4 bases and 1 base, there was a span of 11 bases. DNA of the CDR3: TGCGCCAGCAGCCTTGGGACTCGATCCTACGAGCAGTACTTC. The encoded protein is CASSLGTRSYEQYF.

The V and J genes are TRBV11-3 and TRBJ2-2; 8 bases match TRBD2. Germline-derived CDR1 and CDR2 are SGHNT and YENEEA. The ends lost 1 base at V and 7 bases at J; junction bases unmatched: 5. This CDR3 has 15 amino acids. The CDR3 spells CASSLAAGGGGELFF. The CDR3 nucleotides read TGTGCCAGCAGCTTAGCGGCGGGAGGCGGCGGGGAGCTGTTTTTT.

The chain has TRBV28 and TRBJ1-2; 8 positions match TRBD1. Germline V CDR1 and CDR2: MDHEN, SYDVKM. CDR3 length equals 12 residues. Trimming at V came to 5 bases and at J to 5 bases, leaving 1 base not matched to a gene. CDR3 sequence reads: CASSRQGYGYTF. The DNA for the CDR3 is TGTGCCAGCAGTAGACAGGGGTATGGCTACACCTTC.

This clone was picked up one time. V is TRBV7-8 and J is TRBJ1-1; D call uncertain. V shed 1 base and J shed 6 bases, with 9 bases lying between them. Per germline, CDR1 SGHVS and CDR2 FQNEAQ. The CDR3 is made up of 13 amino acids. The CDR3 region is CASSLVDGPEAFF. The CDR3 region has the DNA TGTGCCAGCAGCTTAGTGGATGGGCCTGAAGCTTTCTTT. Full variable domain (remainder filled in from reference TRBV7-8 and TRBJ1-1): GAGVSQSPRYKVAKRGQDVALRCDPISGHVSLFWYQQALGQGPEFLTYFQNEAQLDKSGLPSDRFFAERPEGSVSTLKIQRTQQEDSAVYLCASSLVDGPEAFFGQGTRLTVV.

This chain links TRBV5-6 with TRBJ2-7; a possible D gene is TRBD1 (6 bases). Germline V CDR1 and CDR2: SGHDT, YYEEEE. Trimming shortened V by 0 bases and J by 2 bases, and 9 bases separated the two germline ends. The CDR3 totals 14 residues. CDR3 nucleotides: TGTGCCAGCAGCTTGGGTACAGGGACCTACGAGCAGTACTTC. This translates into CASSLGTGTYEQYF.

As regards this clone: A read error may account for a junction end that differs from germline. V is TRBV28 and J is TRBJ2-6, with D possibly TRBD1 on 5 matching bases. Germline assignment: CDR1 MDHEN and CDR2 SYDVKM. CDR3 length equals 16 residues. In DNA, the CDR3 is TGTGCCAGCAGTTTTCTGGGGCGCTCTGGGGCCAACGGCCTGACTTTC. Translated, it gives CASSFLGRSGANGLTF.

V is TRBV29-1 and J is TRBJ2-5, with TRBD1 identical over 7 bases. The CDR3 is 13 residues long. V lost 3 bases to trimming and J lost 5 bases; unmatched junction nucleotides: 6. Germline CDR1 SQVTM, CDR2 ANQGSEA. DNA for the CDR3: TGCAGCGTTGAGGGACAGCCCCGGGAGACCCAGTACTTC. It encodes CSVEGQPRETQYF.